Listed below are T cell receptor beta chains from one sample, sequenced in a study of Ad26.COV2.S vaccination and SARS-CoV-2 variants. Generated by immunoSEQ multiplex PCR, the TCRdb table keeps only in-frame clones and is missing some. This sample carries roughly 380,000 clones, 92% of them seen once, and the ten largest clones take under 4%. The sample here was peripheral blood, taken after recovery from COVID-19. These receptors came from a human donor who had recovered from COVID-19. The CDR3 runs from the conserved cysteine through the conserved F or W. A D gene is named only where the DNA matches it firmly. Part of the rows lack a size; the others show once, few, many or a class for expanded clones.

v_call: TRBV5-1; j_call: TRBJ1-2; clone_size: -; d_call: TRBD1; cdr3_nt: TGCGCCAGCAGCTTGGTAGGACAGGGGAGTGGCTACACCTTC; cdr3_aa: CASSLVGQGSGYTF
v_call: TRBV6-5; j_call: TRBJ2-4; clone_size: -; d_call: -; cdr3_nt: TGTGCCAGCAGCCGGGACGGCAAAAACATTCAGTACTTC; cdr3_aa: CASSRDGKNIQYF
v_call: TRBV11-2; j_call: TRBJ2-1; clone_size: -; d_call: TRBD2; cdr3_nt: TGTGCCAGCAGCTCCCCCTTAGCGGGGGGGCCCCCCAATGAGCAGTTCTTC; cdr3_aa: CASSSPLAGGPPNEQFF
v_call: TRBV7-8; j_call: TRBJ2-5; clone_size: -; d_call: TRBD1; cdr3_nt: TGTGCCAGCAGCGCCTACAGGGGGCGAGGAGAGACCCAGTACTTC; cdr3_aa: CASSAYRGRGETQYF
v_call: TRBV5-8; j_call: TRBJ2-6; clone_size: -; d_call: -; cdr3_nt: TGTGCCAGCAGCCCTACTATAGGGGCCAACGTCCTGACTTTC; cdr3_aa: CASSPTIGANVLTF
v_call: TRBV5-1; j_call: TRBJ1-5; clone_size: -; d_call: TRBD1; cdr3_nt: TGCGCCAGCAGCTTGGGGACAGGGGGCGGTCAGCCCCAGCATTTT; cdr3_aa: CASSLGTGGGQPQHF
v_call: TRBV7-7; j_call: TRBJ2-7; clone_size: -; d_call: -; cdr3_nt: TGTGCCAGCAGCCCCTCCCAGGCAGGGCCCTACGAGCAGTACTTC; cdr3_aa: CASSPSQAGPYEQYF
v_call: TRBV29-1; j_call: TRBJ1-2; clone_size: -; d_call: -; cdr3_nt: TGCAGCGTTGTTCACAGCTATGGCTACACCTTC; cdr3_aa: CSVVHSYGYTF
v_call: TRBV5-6; j_call: TRBJ2-7; clone_size: -; d_call: TRBD1; cdr3_nt: TGTGCCAGCAGGGGCGTTGTGGACAGGGGAACCCCCTACGAGCAGTACTTC; cdr3_aa: CASRGVVDRGTPYEQYF
v_call: TRBV12-3/TRBV12-4; j_call: TRBJ1-6; clone_size: -; d_call: -; cdr3_nt: TGTGCCAGCAGTTTGACCCTGGCACCCCTCCACTTT; cdr3_aa: CASSLTLAPLHF
v_call: TRBV10-1; j_call: TRBJ2-1; clone_size: once; d_call: -; cdr3_nt: TGCGCCAGCAGTGAGTCTCGGCGGGTACTAAGCTCCTACAATGAGCAGTTCTTC; cdr3_aa: CASSESRRVLSSYNEQFF
v_call: TRBV12-3/TRBV12-4; j_call: TRBJ1-2; clone_size: -; d_call: -; cdr3_nt: TGTGCCAGCAGGTACAGTGCGGAGGCTGGCTACACCTTC; cdr3_aa: CASRYSAEAGYTF
v_call: TRBV7-8; j_call: TRBJ2-5; clone_size: -; d_call: -; cdr3_nt: TGTGCCAGCAGCCCCTTCTTGGGCGGGGGCCTACAAGAGACCCAGTACTTC; cdr3_aa: CASSPFLGGGLQETQYF
v_call: TRBV19; j_call: TRBJ2-5; clone_size: -; d_call: TRBD2; cdr3_nt: TGTGCCAGTAGTCGACTAGCGGGGGGACAAGAGACCCAGTACTTC; cdr3_aa: CASSRLAGGQETQYF
v_call: TRBV5-8; j_call: TRBJ2-3; clone_size: -; d_call: TRBD1; cdr3_nt: TGTGCCAGCAGCCAGGGACAGGGATATGCAGATACGCAGTATTTT; cdr3_aa: CASSQGQGYADTQYF
v_call: TRBV3-1/TRBV3-2; j_call: TRBJ1-1; clone_size: once; d_call: -; cdr3_nt: TGTGCCAGCAGCCAAGATATTCAGGAATACACTGAAGCTTTCTTT; cdr3_aa: CASSQDIQEYTEAFF
v_call: TRBV4-3; j_call: TRBJ2-4; clone_size: -; d_call: -; cdr3_nt: TGCGCCAGCAGCCAAGGGACCTTTGACATTCAGTACTTC; cdr3_aa: CASSQGTFDIQYF
v_call: TRBV5-1; j_call: TRBJ1-3; clone_size: once; d_call: -; cdr3_nt: TGCGCCAGCAGACAGGAAAGCTCTGGAAACACCATATATTTT; cdr3_aa: CASRQESSGNTIYF
v_call: TRBV27; j_call: TRBJ1-1; clone_size: -; d_call: -; cdr3_nt: TGTGCCAGCACCGTTCGACCGGGGCTGAACACTGAAGCTTTCTTT; cdr3_aa: CASTVRPGLNTEAFF
v_call: TRBV6-2/TRBV6-3; j_call: TRBJ1-1; clone_size: -; d_call: -; cdr3_nt: TGTGCCAGCAGCCCGCTCGGACGGGTCTACACTGAAGCTTTCTTT; cdr3_aa: CASSPLGRVYTEAFF
v_call: TRBV12-5; j_call: TRBJ2-3; clone_size: -; d_call: TRBD2; cdr3_nt: TGTGCTAGTGGTTTAGGCGGGGGGGCCCCAGATACGCAGTATTTT; cdr3_aa: CASGLGGGAPDTQYF
v_call: TRBV24-1; j_call: TRBJ2-3; clone_size: -; d_call: -; cdr3_nt: TGTGCCACCAGTGACCCCTGGGGGCAGGGTGCAGATACGCAGTATTTT; cdr3_aa: CATSDPWGQGADTQYF
v_call: TRBV7-9; j_call: TRBJ2-1; clone_size: -; d_call: -; cdr3_nt: TGTGCCAGCAGCTTAGTCCGGGGGCGGTCTGAGCAGTTCTTC; cdr3_aa: CASSLVRGRSEQFF
v_call: TRBV4-1; j_call: TRBJ2-7; clone_size: -; d_call: -; cdr3_nt: TGCGCCAGCAGCGACAGTTCCTACGAGCAGTACTTC; cdr3_aa: CASSDSSYEQYF
v_call: TRBV11-2; j_call: TRBJ1-1; clone_size: -; d_call: TRBD1; cdr3_nt: TGTGCCAGCAGCCCGCGAGGACAGGGCACTGAAGCTTTCTTT; cdr3_aa: CASSPRGQGTEAFF
v_call: TRBV9; j_call: TRBJ2-3; clone_size: -; d_call: TRBD1; cdr3_nt: TGTGCCAGCAGCGCCGACAGGGGGACAGATACGCAGTATTTT; cdr3_aa: CASSADRGTDTQYF
v_call: TRBV5-6; j_call: TRBJ2-5; clone_size: -; d_call: -; cdr3_nt: TGTGCCAGCAGCCCTTCGTTCCGGGTTGAGACCCAGTACTTC; cdr3_aa: CASSPSFRVETQYF
v_call: TRBV7-2; j_call: TRBJ2-3; clone_size: -; d_call: -; cdr3_nt: TGTGCCAGCAGCCCCCGTCAGAGCACAGATACGCAGTATTTT; cdr3_aa: CASSPRQSTDTQYF
v_call: TRBV5-1; j_call: TRBJ2-7; clone_size: -; d_call: TRBD2; cdr3_nt: TGCGCCAGCAGCCCCCGGGGGGGGAGCGGGGGTCGGAAGACCTACGAGCAGTACTTC; cdr3_aa: CASSPRGGSGGRKTYEQYF
v_call: TRBV6-2/TRBV6-3; j_call: TRBJ1-6; clone_size: few; d_call: TRBD1; cdr3_nt: TGTGCCAGCAGTTACCGACAGGGATGGTATAATTCACCCCTCCACTTT; cdr3_aa: CASSYRQGWYNSPLHF
v_call: TRBV5-5; j_call: TRBJ1-5; clone_size: -; d_call: -; cdr3_nt: TGTGCCAGCAGCTTGCGGGGTAGCAATCAGCCCCAGCATTTT; cdr3_aa: CASSLRGSNQPQHF
v_call: TRBV6-5; j_call: TRBJ1-1; clone_size: -; d_call: -; cdr3_nt: TGTGCCAGCAGTTACTCGGCCGTCTTGGAGGGTGAAGCTTTCTTT; cdr3_aa: CASSYSAVLEGEAFF
v_call: TRBV6-6; j_call: TRBJ1-1; clone_size: -; d_call: -; cdr3_nt: TGTGCCAGCAGTTACGGCGGTGGATCCACTGAAGCTTTCTTT; cdr3_aa: CASSYGGGSTEAFF
v_call: TRBV7-2; j_call: TRBJ2-7; clone_size: -; d_call: -; cdr3_nt: TGTGCCAGCAGCTTAGGTTCGGGTACCCCCTACGAGCAGTACTTC; cdr3_aa: CASSLGSGTPYEQYF
v_call: TRBV3-1/TRBV3-2; j_call: TRBJ1-2; clone_size: -; d_call: -; cdr3_nt: TGTGCCAGCAGCTACTCCGAAACACTCTCTAACTATGGCTACACCTTC; cdr3_aa: CASSYSETLSNYGYTF
v_call: TRBV10-3; j_call: TRBJ2-3; clone_size: -; d_call: TRBD1; cdr3_nt: TGTGCCATCAGTGCCTACTCCGGGACAGCCACAGATACGCAGTATTTT; cdr3_aa: CAISAYSGTATDTQYF
v_call: TRBV6-5; j_call: TRBJ2-2; clone_size: once; d_call: TRBD1; cdr3_nt: TGTGCCAGCAGGACAGGGGCCGCCGGGGAGCTGTTTTTT; cdr3_aa: CASRTGAAGELFF
v_call: TRBV10-3; j_call: TRBJ1-2; clone_size: few; d_call: -; cdr3_nt: TGTGCCATCAGTGAGTCGACCGGGTCGCTATGGGGCTACACCTTC; cdr3_aa: CAISESTGSLWGYTF
v_call: TRBV27; j_call: TRBJ2-6; clone_size: -; d_call: -; cdr3_nt: TGTGCCAGCAGTTCGTTACAGGGCATCTCTGGGGCCAACGTCCTGACTTTC; cdr3_aa: CASSSLQGISGANVLTF
v_call: TRBV7-9; j_call: TRBJ1-5; clone_size: few; d_call: -; cdr3_nt: TGTGCCAGCCGAAATAGCAATCAGCCCCAGCATTTT; cdr3_aa: CASRNSNQPQHF
v_call: TRBV29-1; j_call: TRBJ2-5; clone_size: -; d_call: TRBD1; cdr3_nt: TGCAGCGTTGATAAAACAGGGGGCCAAGAGACCCAGTACTTC; cdr3_aa: CSVDKTGGQETQYF
v_call: TRBV5-1; j_call: TRBJ2-5; clone_size: -; d_call: TRBD1; cdr3_nt: TGCGCCAGCAGCCCCCGACCGACAGGGGCCCCCCAAGAGACCCAGTACTTC; cdr3_aa: CASSPRPTGAPQETQYF
v_call: TRBV15; j_call: TRBJ2-2; clone_size: -; d_call: TRBD1; cdr3_nt: TGTGCCACCAGCCCCAGACAGGGTATACCCGGGGAGCTGTTTTTT; cdr3_aa: CATSPRQGIPGELFF
v_call: TRBV7-9; j_call: TRBJ2-5; clone_size: -; d_call: -; cdr3_nt: TGTGCCAGCCGGACGTATCAAGAGACCCAGTACTTC; cdr3_aa: CASRTYQETQYF
v_call: TRBV27; j_call: TRBJ2-7; clone_size: -; d_call: TRBD2; cdr3_nt: TGTGCCAGCAGGGGACGGGGGGTAAAATACGAGCAGTACTTC; cdr3_aa: CASRGRGVKYEQYF
v_call: TRBV9; j_call: TRBJ2-1; clone_size: -; d_call: TRBD1; cdr3_nt: TGTGCCAGCAGCGTAGACACAGGGGGCCCCATGACTGGCTACAATGAGCAGTTCTTC; cdr3_aa: CASSVDTGGPMTGYNEQFF
v_call: TRBV13; j_call: TRBJ2-5; clone_size: -; d_call: TRBD2; cdr3_nt: TGTGCCAGCAGCTTAGGACTAGCGGGGGCTGTGGGAGAGACCCAGTACTTC; cdr3_aa: CASSLGLAGAVGETQYF
v_call: TRBV6-6; j_call: TRBJ1-1; clone_size: -; d_call: -; cdr3_nt: TGTGCCAGCAGTTATGGAACGACAGGCCGGAACACTGAAGCTTTCTTT; cdr3_aa: CASSYGTTGRNTEAFF
v_call: TRBV6-6; j_call: TRBJ2-3; clone_size: -; d_call: TRBD2; cdr3_nt: TGTGCCAGCAGTCTCGGGACTAGCGGGGGCGGCACAGATACGCAGTATTTT; cdr3_aa: CASSLGTSGGGTDTQYF
v_call: TRBV25-1; j_call: TRBJ2-3; clone_size: once; d_call: TRBD2; cdr3_nt: TGTGCCAGCAGTGACCACGGGGGGGGAGATACGCAGTATTTT; cdr3_aa: CASSDHGGGDTQYF
v_call: TRBV3-1/TRBV3-2; j_call: TRBJ2-5; clone_size: -; d_call: -; cdr3_nt: TGTGCCAGCAGCCAACTAACCCCTTGGGCGGGCCAAGAGACCCAGTACTTC; cdr3_aa: CASSQLTPWAGQETQYF
v_call: TRBV3-1/TRBV3-2; j_call: TRBJ1-5; clone_size: once; d_call: -; cdr3_nt: TGTGCCAGCAGCCAAGGATCGGCGGGGGATGGCAATCAGCCCCAGCATTTT; cdr3_aa: CASSQGSAGDGNQPQHF
v_call: TRBV29-1; j_call: TRBJ1-2; clone_size: -; d_call: TRBD1; cdr3_nt: TGCAGCGTTGAAGAGTACAGGGGTGGCGGCTACACCTTC; cdr3_aa: CSVEEYRGGGYTF
v_call: TRBV15; j_call: TRBJ2-7; clone_size: -; d_call: TRBD1; cdr3_nt: TGTGCCACCAGCTGGGAGACAGGGGACTACGAGCAGTACTTC; cdr3_aa: CATSWETGDYEQYF
v_call: TRBV6-1; j_call: TRBJ1-2; clone_size: -; d_call: -; cdr3_nt: TGTGCCAGCAGTGAAACTATGGGGACTAACTATGGCTACACCTTC; cdr3_aa: CASSETMGTNYGYTF
v_call: TRBV7-2; j_call: TRBJ1-5; clone_size: -; d_call: -; cdr3_nt: TGTGCCAGCAGCTTAGCAGGGGGAAGCAATCAGCCCCAGCATTTT; cdr3_aa: CASSLAGGSNQPQHF
v_call: TRBV6-6; j_call: TRBJ1-5; clone_size: -; d_call: TRBD1; cdr3_nt: TGTGCCAGCAGTTACCCGGCAGGGGGCAGCAATCAGCCCCAGCATTTT; cdr3_aa: CASSYPAGGSNQPQHF